The sequence of this T cell receptor beta chain was determined in a study of shared clonotypes between healthy human individuals. Findings and caveats of the study: With a handful of donors compared, approximately 5.5% of naive CD4 clonotypes were shared. Clonotype sharing across donors was expected to vary with sequencing depth.

On this clone: Antigen specificity is unknown.

Assay used: immunoSEQ multiplex PCR; TCRdb lists only in-frame clones, some missing. The table has roughly 1,600,000 clones, less than 99% seen once. Healthy and HIV-negative, the adult donors had no recent acute infections or vaccinations. Germline V gene lookup returns CDR1 LNHDA and CDR2 SQIVND (reference sequence). Trimming removed 4 bases from V and 5 bases from J; junction bases left unmatched: 15. CDR3 length equals 18 residues. The receptor was isolated from a man under 40 in good health. This chain uses TRBV19 with TRBJ2-1, with 9 bases aligning to TRBD2. Sequencing used naive CD4+ T cells sorted from blood. The sample's subset: CD45RA+ positively selected. Here the CDR3 reads CASSNPRGVAGVDNEQFF. CDR3 nucleotides: TGTGCCAGTAGTAACCCCAGGGGGGTAGCGGGAGTAGACAATGAGCAGTTCTTC.